A single sample is the source of the 7 T cell receptor beta chains below, sequenced in a study of Ad26.COV2.S vaccination and SARS-CoV-2 variants. Profiled with immunoSEQ multiplex PCR; TCRdb holds only in-frame clones, not every one. The sample shows over 400,000 clones, about 92% of them seen only once. Treatment defined: over 15 received Ad26.COV2.S at low or high dose, single or two shots; 5 received placebo; per-sample allocation not given. Each sample was drawn 63 days after the first injection (of vaccine or placebo). Sequenced material: peripheral blood, taken in a trial of Ad26.COV2.S vaccine versus placebo. These receptors all come from a person aged 18-60 years who received the Ad26.COV2.S COVID-19 vaccine or a placebo.

This chain connects TRBV3-1 (or the pseudogene TRBV3-2) to TRBJ2-3; 13 nucleotides align to TRBD2. The V and J ends lost 5 bases and 4 bases, in that order; junction bases with no gene match: 6. Germline assignment: CDR1 LGHDT and CDR2 YNNKEL (reference sequence). The CDR3 totals 16 residues. The CDR3 coding sequence is TGTGCCAGCAGCGTTGGACTAGCGGGAGTCCCAGATACGCAGTATTTT. It codes for CASSVGLAGVPDTQYF.

V is TRBV11-2 and J is TRBJ2-7; weak D call: TRBD1 (6 bases). There are 15 residues in the CDR3. Trimming stripped 4 bases from V and 2 bases from J, with 15 bases between. The germline gives CDR1 SGHAT, CDR2 FQNNGV. This CDR3 reads CASSSTTGDPYEQYF. CDR3 nucleotides: TGTGCCAGCAGCTCGACGACAGGCGACCCCTACGAGCAGTACTTC.

This chain links TRBV3-1 (or the pseudogene TRBV3-2) with TRBJ1-4; D call uncertain. In germline, CDR1 is LGHDT, CDR2 YNNKEL (reference sequence). The CDR3 runs 11 residues. The V gene lost 1 base and the J gene lost 8 bases, with 2 bases spanning the gap. CDR3 coding DNA: TGTGCCAGCAGCCAAGGAGAAAAACTGTTTTTT. It yields the protein CASSQGEKLFF.

The chain has TRBV11-2 and TRBJ2-7; either TRBD1 or TRBD2 may fit D (5 bases each). Between the trimmed V and J ends, which lost 5 bases and 2 bases, there was a span of 13 bases. CDR3 size: 14 residues. From germline, CDR1 is SGHAT and CDR2 FQNNGV. In DNA, the CDR3 is TGTGCCAGCAGCCTACTAGGGGAAACCTACGAGCAGTACTTC. Translation: CASSLLGETYEQYF. Combining the CDR3 with reference TRBV11-2 and TRBJ2-7 gives the whole variable domain EAGVAQSPRYKIIEKRQSVAFWCNPISGHATLYWYQQILGQGPKLLIQFQNNGVVDDSQLPKDRFSAERLKGVDSTLKIQPAKLEDSAVYLCASSLLGETYEQYFGPGTRLTVT.

This clone was counted once. V and J are TRBV24-1 and TRBJ2-1; D tentatively fits TRBD1 or TRBD2 (5 bases each). V was clipped by 2 bases and J by 5 bases, with 15 bases between them. The CDR3 spans 16 residues. Germline values: CDR1 KGHDR, CDR2 SFDVKD. CDR3 nucleotides: TGTGCCACCAGTGATTCGGTAGGGACGGCGAACAATGAGCAGTTCTTC. Residues: CATSDSVGTANNEQFF.

Notes on this clone: A read error may produce the germline difference seen at one junction end. The chain couples TRBV2 to TRBJ2-2, with TRBD1 identical over 10 bases. In germline, CDR1 is SNHLY, CDR2 FYNNEI. This CDR3 is built from 17 residues. DNA for the CDR3: TGTGCCCGCAGGGGGGCGACAGGGGGCATAAACACCGGGGAGCTGTTTTTT. It specifies CARRGATGGINTGELFF.

The chain joins TRBV27 to TRBJ1-2; no reliable D call. The V and J ends lost 3 bases and 4 bases respectively, with 12 bases between them. CDR3 length: 14 residues. Germline loops: CDR1 MNHEY, CDR2 SMNVEV (reference sequence). CDR3 DNA sequence: TGTGCCAGCAGTTTCTCCCCTAACCCCTATGGCTACACCTTC. This encodes CASSFSPNPYGYTF.